The entry that follows covers one T cell receptor (beta chain) sequence. The antigen is not known. The sample comes from a study of T cell clonotyping in hematopoietic cell transplantation. Assay used: immunoSEQ multiplex PCR; TCRdb lists only in-frame clones, some missing. Of 3,000 to 4,000 clones listed, approximately 79% are singletons. Study-wide results and limits: Recipient TCR diversity dropped after transplant; expanded clonotypes rose from day 30 to 180. At the given depth, recipient repertoires were over 95% de novo clonotypes. Higher Inverse Simpson Index values in graft donor and pretransplant recipient predicted broader posttransplant TCR diversity. Without cell sorting, CD4 versus CD8 contributions remain unresolved.

CDR1 and CDR2 from the germline V gene are SGHRS and YFSETQ. Trimming left V 0 bases short and J 1 base short, with 20 bases between. The CDR3 consists of 18 residues. This sequence originates from a female patient aged 50-59 years who had an allogeneic stem cell transplant from an unrelated donor, so the T cells may come from the graft donor. Some clones in this sample may be carry-over from other donors' samples. V usage is TRBV5-1 and J usage is TRBJ2-7, with unresolved D. The sequencing here drew on peripheral blood mononuclear cells, taken at the time of graft-versus-host disease after allogeneic stem cell transplant. CDR3 sequence reads: CASSLDSQTAMGSYEQYF. The CDR3 nucleotides read TGCGCCAGCAGCTTGGATTCCCAAACCGCCATGGGGTCCTACGAGCAGTACTTC.